This TCR beta chain is drawn from a study of cytomegalovirus exposure and HLA in healthy donors. Details on this clone: Its antigen is not identified.

Overall study results and limits: Several of the most significant clusters appeared linked to common viral pathogens, based on a later analysis. Most of the TCR beta V segments (in an earlier analysis) were productive either about 87% or about 30% of the time. No immune exposure information besides CMV serostatus was available.

Looked up from germline, CDR1 is SGHTA and CDR2 is FQGTGA. There are 15 residues in the CDR3. V lost 6 bases, J lost 5 bases, and 9 bases stayed unmatched. This PCR relied on a set of 60 Vbeta primers and 13 Jbeta primers. Method: immunoSEQ multiplex PCR; TCRdb's copy keeps in-frame clones and lacks some. The table has 120,000 or so clones, under 90% seen once. J is TRBJ2-7 and V is TRBV7-3; 11 nucleotides match TRBD2. Sequenced: PBMCs. The sequence was collected from a woman in her 40s in good health and CMV-seropositive. CDR3 bases: TGTGCCAGCAGTCCCGGACTAGCGGGCTGGAACGAGCAGTACTTC. The encoded protein is CASSPGLAGWNEQYF.